This paragraph covers one TCR beta chain sequence. The record originates from a study of chemoradiotherapy in HPV16-positive cancers. Unmatched junction bases numbered 6, after V lost 3 bases and J lost 3 bases. CDR3 length: 15 amino acids. Germline V gene lookup returns CDR1 LNHDA and CDR2 SQIVND (reference sequence). Sequencing used immunoSEQ multiplex PCR; TCRdb keeps in-frame clones, though not all of them. The sample consists of 13,000 or so clones, about 85% of them appearing once. Specimen: blood, collected from a patient who underwent chemoradiotherapy. The sequence was obtained from a human donor with HPV-associated anogenital cancer. The chain has TRBV19 and TRBJ1-1, with TRBD1 matching 8 bases. The CDR3 DNA is TGTGCCAGTAGTATGAGGACAGGGATGGACACTGAAGCTTTCTTT. It yields the protein CASSMRTGMDTEAFF. Based on the CDR3 plus reference TRBV19 and TRBJ1-1, the full variable domain is DGGITQSPKYLFRKEGQNVTLSCEQNLNHDAMYWYRQDPGQGLRLIYYSQIVNDFQKGDIAEGYSVSREKKESFPLTVTSAQKNPTAFYLCASSMRTGMDTEAFFGQGTRLTVV.